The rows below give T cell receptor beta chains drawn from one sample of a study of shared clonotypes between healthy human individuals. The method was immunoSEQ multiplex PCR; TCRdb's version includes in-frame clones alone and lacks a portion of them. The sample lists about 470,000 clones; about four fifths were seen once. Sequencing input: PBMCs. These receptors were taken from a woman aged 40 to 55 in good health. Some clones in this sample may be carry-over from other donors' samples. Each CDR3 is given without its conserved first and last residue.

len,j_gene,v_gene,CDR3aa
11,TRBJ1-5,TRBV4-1,ASSQGPNQPQH
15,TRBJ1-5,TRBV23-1,APIRDRVRYGNQPQH
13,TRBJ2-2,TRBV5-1,ASSLDRANTGELF
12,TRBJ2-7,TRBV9,ASSVGGPSYEQY
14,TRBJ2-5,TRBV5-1,ASSWRDSARQETQY
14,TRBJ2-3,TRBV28,ASSLSGSYSTDTQY
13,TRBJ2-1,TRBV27,ASSFGTSGKNEQF
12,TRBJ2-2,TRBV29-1,SAWGQGRTGELF
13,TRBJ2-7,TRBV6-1,ASSRTGGATYEQY
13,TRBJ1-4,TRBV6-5,ASSYSRGGRDKLF
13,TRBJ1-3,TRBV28,ASSLPGHSGNTIY
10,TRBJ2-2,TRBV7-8,ASIGSGGELF
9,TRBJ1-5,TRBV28,ASRRNQPQH
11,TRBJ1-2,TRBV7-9,ASSLGQLYGYT
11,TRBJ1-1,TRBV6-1,ASSESRGTEAF
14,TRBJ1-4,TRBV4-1,ASSQDPRTGNEKLF
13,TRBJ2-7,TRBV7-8,ASSSRRLAGYEQY
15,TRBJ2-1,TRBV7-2,ASTLIGLAGVHNEQF
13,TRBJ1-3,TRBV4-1,ASSQVDRIRNTIY
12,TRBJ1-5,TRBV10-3,AISASYSNQPQH
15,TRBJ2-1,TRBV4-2,ASSQAPRLAGGRGQF
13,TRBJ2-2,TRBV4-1,ASSHYGQNTGELF
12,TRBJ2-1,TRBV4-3,ASSRWLRVAEQF
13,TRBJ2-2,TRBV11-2,ASPWGGLNTGELF